This TCR beta chain appears in the sequencing data of a study of OX40 agonist ivuxolimab in advanced cancers. About the research overall: Prior checkpoint blockade (anti-PD-1, anti-PD-L1 or anti-CTLA-4) was permitted; around 40% had it.

The method was immunoSEQ multiplex PCR; TCRdb's version includes in-frame clones alone and lacks a portion of them. The sample lists 65,000 to 95,000 clones; 70% to 85% were seen once. Study-wide findings and caveats: Normalized expansion of T-cell clones was also low for some nonresponders.

CDR3 length: 16 amino acids. The germline V gene has CDR1 WNHNN and CDR2 SYGVQD (reference sequence). The ends were cut back, 2 bases at V and 6 bases at J, with 17 bases in the middle. A remark on this clone: The antigen remains undetermined.

The sequences come from CD4+ or CD8+ T cells sorted from blood, collected in a trial of the OX40 agonist ivuxolimab. The chain is built from TRBV10-1 and TRBJ2-1; D may match TRBD1 or TRBD2 (6 bases each). The clonotype originates from an adult with an advanced solid tumor such as melanoma, head and neck, liver or kidney cancer. The CDR3 reads CASSEGWGAGPNEQFF. The CDR3, as DNA: TGCGCCAGCAGTGAGGGGTGGGGGGCAGGTCCCAATGAGCAGTTCTTC.